The rows below give T cell receptor beta chains drawn from one sample of a study of blood T cell repertoires in COVID-19. TCRdb keeps only in-frame clones here, not all; method: immunoSEQ multiplex PCR. The repertoire holds 110,000 to 150,000 clones, with 84% as singletons. Material: peripheral blood. These receptors came from a woman aged 80 or older in a cohort sampled during active or convalescent COVID-19. The CDR3 runs from the conserved cysteine through the conserved F or W. Each record gives: J gene, D gene, V gene, clone size, CDR3 protein, CDR3 DNA. The D gene is left open where the match is weak. Expanded clones get a size class; other rows say once, few or many, or leave the size out.

TRBJ1-4 . TRBV28 . CASSLGTAGIEKLFF TGTGCCAGCAGCCTCGGGACCGCGGGAATTGAAAAACTGTTTTTT
TRBJ1-1 . TRBV9 many CASSSRGMNTEAFF TGTGCCAGCAGTTCCCGGGGGATGAACACTGAAGCTTTCTTT
TRBJ2-5 . TRBV7-2 . CASSPSVAYQETQYF TGTGCCAGCAGCCCCTCGGTCGCTTACCAAGAGACCCAGTACTTC
TRBJ1-2 . TRBV5-4 few CASRTGGADGYTF TGTGCCAGCAGGACCGGGGGGGCTGATGGCTACACCTTC
TRBJ2-3 TRBD1 TRBV25-1 . CASSELGTGTDTQYF TGTGCCAGCAGTGAATTAGGGACAGGAACAGATACGCAGTATTTT
TRBJ2-2 TRBD2 TRBV7-9 . CASSFARTSAKELFF TGTGCCAGCAGCTTTGCTAGGACTAGCGCGAAGGAGCTGTTTTTT
TRBJ2-7 . TRBV10-3 . CAISGRQHGSYEQYF TGTGCCATCAGTGGGAGGCAGCACGGTTCCTACGAGCAGTACTTC
TRBJ1-1 . TRBV9 . CATSRGLNTEAFF TGTGCCACCTCGAGAGGGTTAAACACTGAAGCTTTCTTT
TRBJ1-1 TRBD1 TRBV6-6 . CASSPFFTGGLGNTEAFF TGTGCCAGCAGTCCGTTTTTCACAGGGGGCCTTGGGAACACTGAAGCTTTCTTT
TRBJ1-1 . TRBV29-1 . CSVALGAMNTEAFF TGCAGCGTTGCCCTGGGGGCTATGAACACTGAAGCTTTCTTT
TRBJ1-3 TRBD1 TRBV28 . CASSEAGTGGNTIYF TGTGCCAGCAGTGAAGCCGGGACAGGAGGAAACACCATATATTTT
TRBJ1-1 TRBD1 TRBV4-1 . CASSQDRGLRTEAFF TGCGCCAGCAGCCAAGACAGGGGGCTTAGAACTGAAGCTTTCTTT
TRBJ2-3 TRBD1 TRBV5-6 . CASTRDSTDTQYF TGTGCCAGCACCAGGGACAGTACAGATACGCAGTATTTT
TRBJ1-2 TRBD1 TRBV19 . CASSIPTGASYGYTF TGTGCCAGTAGTATACCGACAGGGGCGAGTTATGGCTACACCTTC
TRBJ1-4 . TRBV30 . CAWSPTGYGEKLFF TGTGCCTGGAGCCCCACGGGGTATGGTGAAAAACTGTTTTTT
TRBJ2-7 . TRBV11-2 . CASSLVGAFGQYF TGTGCCAGCAGCTTAGTCGGAGCGTTCGGGCAGTACTTC
TRBJ2-3 TRBD2 TRBV2 . CASSSTSRTDTQYF TGTGCCAGCAGCTCGACTAGCCGCACAGATACGCAGTATTTT
TRBJ1-1 . TRBV5-1 . CASSLGSGNTEAFF TGCGCCAGCAGCTTGGGATCAGGGAACACTGAAGCTTTCTTT
TRBJ2-3 . TRBV7-9 . CASSLDGTRPTDTQYF TGTGCCAGCAGCTTAGACGGGACAAGGCCCACAGATACGCAGTATTTT
TRBJ1-1 TRBD1 TRBV6-2/TRBV6-3 . CASSQQFRGRGVAEAFF TGTGCCAGCAGTCAACAATTCAGGGGGCGCGGGGTCGCTGAAGCTTTCTTT
TRBJ2-3 . TRBV28 . CASRSDPGGQYF TGTGCCAGCAGGTCCGACCCCGGAGGGCAGTATTTT
TRBJ2-5 TRBD2 TRBV5-1 . CASSHYGTSGRETQYF TGCGCCAGCAGCCACTACGGGACTAGCGGGAGAGAGACCCAGTACTTC
TRBJ2-2 TRBD1 TRBV5-5 . CASSSRDRGVAGTGELFF TGTGCCAGCAGCTCCCGGGACAGGGGGGTTGCGGGCACCGGGGAGCTGTTTTTT